Shown below are 20 T cell receptor beta chains from a single sample sequenced in a study of blood T cell repertoires in COVID-19. The data were produced by immunoSEQ multiplex PCR, yet TCRdb's version contains in-frame clones alone and is incomplete. The sample lists approximately 320,000 clones, 80% to 90% occurring once. Sequencing was done on a sample of PBMCs or T cells enriched from blood (not recorded which). Receptor source: a woman aged 18-29 years who had recovered from COVID-19.

The chain combines TRBV5-8 with TRBJ1-2, with no clear D. CDR1 is SGHTS and CDR2 is YDEGEE in the germline V gene. Trimming cost V 0 bases and J 3 bases, with 6 bases left between them. This CDR3 region has 13 residues. The CDR3 region has the DNA TGTGCCAGCAGCTTGGTGGAGCACTATGGCTACACCTTC. Its translation: CASSLVEHYGYTF. The whole variable domain, remainder taken from reference TRBV5-8 and TRBJ1-2, is EAGVTQSPTHLIKTRGQQATLRCSPISGHTSVYWYQQALGLGLQFLLWYDEGEERNRGNFPPRFSGRQFPNYSSELNVNALELEDSALYLCASSLVEHYGYTFGSGTRLTVV.

CDR3 coding DNA: TGTGCCAGCAGCCCAGGGACAGGGTCCAATCAGCCCCAGCATTTT. Translated: CASSPGTGSNQPQHF. The rearrangement links TRBV9 to TRBJ1-5, with TRBD1 matching over 9 bases. Germline CDR1 SGDLS, CDR2 YYNGEE. The CDR3 spans 15 residues. The junction had 5 bases not matched to a gene; V was cut back by 4 bases and J by 3 bases. Full variable domain (rest looked up from reference TRBV9 and TRBJ1-5): DSGVTQTPKHLITATGQRVTLRCSPRSGDLSVYWYQQSLDQGLQFLIQYYNGEERAKGNILERFSAQQFPDLHSELNLSSLELGDSALYFCASSPGTGSNQPQHFGDGTRLSIL.

V gene TRBV29-1 combines with J gene TRBJ2-2; TRBD1 agrees at 10 bases. The CDR3 totals 15 residues. Germline V gives CDR1 SQVTM, CDR2 ANQGSEA. After removal of 6 bases from V and 4 bases from J, the junction contained 8 bases not matched to a gene. The CDR3 reads CSVPSGTGATGELFF. Written as DNA, the CDR3 is TGCAGCGTGCCCTCCGGGACAGGGGCCACCGGGGAGCTGTTTTTT.

V usage is TRBV11-3 and J usage is TRBJ1-1; D is possibly TRBD1 (5 bases). The CDR3 contains 14 residues. V lost 3 bases to trimming and J lost 3 bases, with 11 bases between them. Per the germline V gene, CDR1 is SGHNT and CDR2 is YENEEA. CDR3 protein: CASSLSQEYTEAFF. Here the CDR3 DNA reads TGTGCCAGCAGCTTGTCACAGGAGTACACTGAAGCTTTCTTT.

To note about this clone: At one end the junction does not follow the germline gene, possibly because of a read error. Other DNA sequences in the same sample also yield this CDR3. V is TRBV5-4 and J is TRBJ2-7; 7 nucleotides match TRBD2. CDR3 length: 16 residues. From germline, CDR1 is SGHNT and CDR2 YYREEE (reference sequence). The chain's CDR3 is CASSPHGSGSSYEQYF. The DNA for the CDR3 is TGTGCCAGCAGCCCCCATGGTAGCGGGTCCTCCTACGAGCAGTACTTT.

V gene TRBV29-1 combines with J gene TRBJ2-7, with no clear D. Germline V gene lookup returns CDR1 SQVTM and CDR2 ANQGSEA. V was cut by 0 bases and J by 1 base, with 4 bases left in between. The CDR3 runs to 12 residues. The DNA for the CDR3 is TGCAGCGTTGAAGACCCTTCCTACGAGCAGTACTTC. It specifies CSVEDPSYEQYF.

The chain combines TRBV7-8 with TRBJ1-4; 9 bases line up with TRBD1. The CDR3 totals 14 residues. J lost 8 bases, V lost 5 bases, and 6 bases had no gene match. Germline loops: CDR1 SGHVS, CDR2 FQNEAQ. CDR3 DNA: TGTGCCAGCAGCCCGGGACAGGGAAAGGAAAAACTGTTTTTT. As protein: CASSPGQGKEKLFF.

The genes are TRBV10-3 and TRBJ2-1; TRBD2 aligns across 9 bases. Germline CDR1 and CDR2: ENHRY and SYGVKD. Germline trimming cut 5 bases from V and 2 bases from J; bases unmatched to any gene: 1. The CDR3 is 14 residues long. DNA for the CDR3: TGTGCCATCAGTTCTAGCGGGGCCTACAATGAGCAGTTCTTC. Translating it yields CAISSSGAYNEQFF.

CDR3 in amino acids: CASSRQLGADEQFF. DNA of the CDR3: TGTGCCAGCAGCCGCCAGCTAGGGGCGGATGAGCAGTTCTTC. The chain joins TRBV3-1 (or the pseudogene TRBV3-2) to TRBJ2-1, with D perhaps matching TRBD1 (5 bases). This CDR3 has 14 residues. Germline CDR1 is LGHDT and CDR2 is YNNKEL (reference sequence). Between the trimmed V and J ends, which lost 4 bases and 8 bases, there was a span of 15 bases.

A single count supports this clone. The V gene is TRBV2, the J gene TRBJ1-2, with a weak D call TRBD1 (5 bases). The germline CDR1 and CDR2 sequences are SNHLY and FYNNEI. The length of the CDR3 is 14 residues. With 2 bases removed from V and 3 bases from J, the gap between germline ends came to 10 bases. CDR3 residues: CASSESGHDYGYTF. In DNA form, the CDR3 reads TGTGCCAGCAGTGAATCAGGACACGACTATGGCTACACCTTC.

The chain uses TRBV12-3 or TRBV12-4 and TRBJ2-1; D uncertain. The CDR3 runs 12 residues. The germline V and J ends were trimmed by 11 bases and 4 bases, with 12 bases remaining between them. The CDR3 is CASEAAYNEQFF. CDR3 sequence (DNA): TGTGCCTCTGAGGCGGCTTACAATGAGCAGTTCTTC.

The chain employs TRBV7-2 and TRBJ2-7; 9 nucleotides line up with TRBD1. This CDR3 has 16 amino acids. Germline V CDR1 and CDR2: SGHTA, FQGNSA. Unmatched junction bases numbered 13, after V lost 5 bases and J lost 5 bases. The chain's CDR3 is CASSPSRWRDRDEQYF. The CDR3 bases are TGTGCCAGCAGCCCGTCGAGGTGGCGGGACAGGGACGAGCAGTACTTC.

The rearrangement links TRBV18 to TRBJ2-1; TRBD1 agrees at 9 bases. V shed 2 bases and J 9 bases; nucleotides not matched to a gene: 11. The germline V gene has CDR1 KGHSH and CDR2 LQKENI. The length of the CDR3 is 16 residues. The CDR3 nucleotides are TGTGCCAGCTCACCATCTACGGGACAGGGTGAAGGTGAGCAGTTCTTC. It yields the protein CASSPSTGQGEGEQFF.

The sample holds a few counts of this clone. J is TRBJ2-7 and V is TRBV7-8; D not resolved. Germline V lookup: CDR1 SGHVS, CDR2 FQNEAQ. Trimming pared 0 bases from V and 2 bases from J, leaving 14 bases between. This CDR3 has 16 residues. The CDR3 coding sequence is TGTGCCAGCAGCTTAGCTGGCGTCTGGGCTACCTACGAGCAGTACTTC. Residues: CASSLAGVWATYEQYF. The full variable domain, with the rest looked up from reference TRBV7-8 and TRBJ2-7, is GAGVSQSPRYKVAKRGQDVALRCDPISGHVSLFWYQQALGQGPEFLTYFQNEAQLDKSGLPSDRFFAERPEGSVSTLKIQRTQQEDSAVYLCASSLAGVWATYEQYFGPGTRLTVT.

This sequence joins TRBV18 and TRBJ1-1; D perhaps matches TRBD1 (5 bases). CDR1 is KGHSH, CDR2 LQKENI, per germline. This CDR3 region has 18 residues. V lost 0 bases to trimming and J lost 3 bases, with 20 bases between them. CDR3 in DNA: TGTGCCAGCTCACCACCGGGAACCGCCCGCTGGGGCGACACTGAAGCTTTCTTT. Translated, it gives CASSPPGTARWGDTEAFF.

The chain combines TRBV9 with TRBJ2-7; 7 bases line up with TRBD2. Germline V gene sequence: CDR1 SGDLS, CDR2 YYNGEE. The CDR3 runs 16 residues. The V and J ends lost 0 bases and 3 bases, in that order; junction bases with no gene match: 9. CDR3 sequence reads: CASSVAGGSLIYEQYF. The CDR3 DNA sequence: TGTGCCAGCAGCGTAGCTGGCGGGAGTCTTATCTACGAGCAGTACTTC.

The chain combines TRBV5-1 with TRBJ2-7; 8 nucleotides agree with TRBD1. Germline trimming cut 4 bases from V and 0 bases from J; bases unmatched to any gene: 6. The germline gives CDR1 SGHRS, CDR2 YFSETQ. CDR3 length equals 15 residues. The DNA for the CDR3 is TGCGCCAGCAGCGCAGGACAGGGTCTCTCCTACGAGCAGTACTTC. This encodes CASSAGQGLSYEQYF.

The V and J genes are TRBV11-2 and TRBJ2-1; no firm D call. Per germline, CDR1 SGHAT and CDR2 FQNNGV. V was trimmed by 3 bases and J by 4 bases, leaving 7 bases between them. The CDR3 runs to 13 residues. This CDR3 is CASSFQNYNEQFF. In DNA, the CDR3 is TGTGCCAGCAGCTTTCAGAATTACAATGAGCAGTTCTTC.

The V gene is TRBV28, the J gene TRBJ2-1, with a possible D match to TRBD1 (7 bases). Germline V lookup: CDR1 MDHEN, CDR2 SYDVKM. V shed 5 bases and J shed 3 bases, with 17 bases lying between them. The CDR3 spans 16 residues. CDR3 sequence (DNA): TGTGCCAGCAGTCCCCCCGGGCAGGGGGGCTACAATGAGCAGTTCTTC. This codes for CASSPPGQGGYNEQFF.

The rearrangement links TRBV5-1 to TRBJ2-6; 9 bases match TRBD1. Looked up from germline, CDR1 is SGHRS and CDR2 is YFSETQ. The CDR3 runs to 19 residues. Trimming removed 5 bases from V and 0 bases from J; junction bases left unmatched: 12. The CDR3 DNA reads TGCGCCAGCAGTCTAATAAGGACAGGGGACCTCTCTGGGGCCAACGTCCTGACTTTC. Translation: CASSLIRTGDLSGANVLTF. Complete variable domain (other parts from reference TRBV5-1 and TRBJ2-6): KAGVTQTPRYLIKTRGQQVTLSCSPISGHRSVSWYQQTPGQGLQFLFEYFSETQRNKGNFPGRFSGRQFSNSRSEMNVSTLELGDSALYLCASSLIRTGDLSGANVLTFGAGSRLTVL.